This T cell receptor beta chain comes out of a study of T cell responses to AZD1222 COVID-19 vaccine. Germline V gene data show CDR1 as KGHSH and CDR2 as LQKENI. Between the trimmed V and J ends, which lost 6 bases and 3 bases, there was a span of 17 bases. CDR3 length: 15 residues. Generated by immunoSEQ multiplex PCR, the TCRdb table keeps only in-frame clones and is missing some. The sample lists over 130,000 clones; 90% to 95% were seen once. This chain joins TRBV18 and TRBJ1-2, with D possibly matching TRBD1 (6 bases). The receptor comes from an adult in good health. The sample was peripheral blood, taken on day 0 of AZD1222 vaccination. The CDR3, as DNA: TGTGCCAGCTCGCCAAAGGGGGGGCCAGACTATGGCTACACCTTC. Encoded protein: CASSPKGGPDYGYTF.